The present entry profiles one TCR beta chain with its context. Antigen: not known. Trimming cost V 5 bases and J 4 bases, with 15 bases left between them. The V gene's germline CDR1 is PRHDT and CDR2 FYEKMQ (reference sequence). CDR3 length equals 15 residues. The sample is drawn from a study of T cell repertoires in cytomegalovirus infection. Study information: Selected CMV epitopes included recently identified HLA-C-restricted ones as well as well-studied HLA-B-restricted ones. Both CMV infection and a matching HLA type were indicated by public TCR beta signatures.

TCRdb reprocessed the reads with MiXCR, giving one entry per CDR3 protein. This repertoire shows under 120,000 distinct CDR3 sequences, roughly 39% found once; its top ten account for about 76%. Study-wide results and caveats: Ex vivo, HLA-C-restricted CMV-specific TCR beta clonotypes prevailed over the rest of the response. Identification of carriers of CMV plus the relevant HLA was achieved through cumulative public TCR beta family frequency.

The chain employs TRBV13 and TRBJ1-3; maybe TRBD1 (5 bases). This material consisted of CD8+ T cells from cultured PBMCs, taken from culture after CMV antigen stimulation. The receptor's source is a human donor in good health (CMV status not recorded). Some clones in this sample may be carry-over from other donors' samples. The CDR3 DNA sequence: TGTGCCAGCAGCGACGGTGGGGCGAAAGGAAACACCATATATTTT. It codes for CASSDGGAKGNTIYF.